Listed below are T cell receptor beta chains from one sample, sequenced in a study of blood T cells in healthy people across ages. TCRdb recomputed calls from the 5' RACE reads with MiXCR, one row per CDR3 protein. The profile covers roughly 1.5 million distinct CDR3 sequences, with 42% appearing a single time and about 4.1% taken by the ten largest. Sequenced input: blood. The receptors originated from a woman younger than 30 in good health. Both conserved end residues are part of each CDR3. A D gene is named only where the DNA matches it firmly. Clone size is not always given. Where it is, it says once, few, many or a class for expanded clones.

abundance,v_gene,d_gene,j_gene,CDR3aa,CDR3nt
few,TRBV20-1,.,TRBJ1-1,CSAARQNTEAFF,TGCAGTGCTGCGCGGCAGAACACTGAAGCTTTCTTT
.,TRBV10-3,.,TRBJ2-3,CAISETGGTDTQYF,TGTGCCATCAGTGAAACGGGGGGCACAGATACGCAGTATTTT
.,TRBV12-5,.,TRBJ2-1,CASGTFATPIPRNEQFF,TGTGCTAGTGGTACCTTCGCGACTCCCATCCCGAGGAATGAGCAGTTCTTC
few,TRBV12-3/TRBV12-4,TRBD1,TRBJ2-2,CASSRQGVAGELFF,TGTGCCAGCAGCCGACAGGGAGTTGCCGGGGAGCTGTTTTTT
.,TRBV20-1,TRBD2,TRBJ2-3,CSARTLAGGSDTQYF,TGCAGTGCTAGAACCCTAGCGGGGGGTTCAGATACGCAGTATTTT
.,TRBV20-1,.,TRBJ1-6,CSARDKITYNSPLHF,TGCAGTGCTAGAGATAAGATTACCTATAATTCACCCCTCCACTTT
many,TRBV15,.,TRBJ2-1,CATSRVRRLVMFYNEQFF,TGTGCCACCAGCAGAGTTCGGAGACTAGTAATGTTCTACAATGAGCAGTTCTTC
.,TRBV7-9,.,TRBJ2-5,CASSPGQSVETQYF,TGTGCCAGCAGCCCCGGACAGTCTGTGGAGACCCAGTACTTC
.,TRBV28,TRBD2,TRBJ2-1,CASRLGLAGYNEQFF,TGTGCCAGCAGGCTAGGGCTAGCGGGATATAATGAGCAGTTCTTC
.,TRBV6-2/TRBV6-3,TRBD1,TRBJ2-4,CASSYRRDREIVAKNIQYF,TGTGCCAGCAGTTACCGACGGGACAGGGAAATTGTAGCCAAAAACATTCAGTACTTC
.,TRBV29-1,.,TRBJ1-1,CSVIPRGTSTEAFF,TGCAGCGTTATCCCGAGAGGGACCAGTACTGAAGCTTTCTTT